This T cell receptor (beta chain) originates from a study of beta chain features in type 1 diabetes. The study's findings and limits: Type 1 diabetes patients had TCRB CDR3s that were shorter (moderately but significantly so) in all four CD4+ subsets.

The authors sorted CD4+ naive, central memory, regulatory and stem cell-like memory cells via CD45RO/CCR7/CD25/CD127/CD95/CD27. As concerns this clone: Its antigen is currently unknown.

The entirety of the isolated RNA underwent reverse transcription, so expressed TCRB transcripts were sequenced. For naive, central memory and regulatory T cell samples, reads averaged roughly 3.7 million. Some clones are missing from TCRdb's copy, which holds only in-frame ones; the method was immunoSEQ multiplex PCR. The data show about 170,000 clones, around 7.9% seen once. CDR1 and CDR2 from the germline V gene are SEHNR and FQNEAQ (reference sequence). The V end was cut by 2 bases, the J end by 6 bases, with 6 bases between. The CDR3 is 12 amino acids. This TCR was sampled from a man aged 18 to 29 with type 1 diabetes. The chain joins TRBV7-9 to TRBJ2-3; D is uncertain. Sequencing was done on a sample of central memory CD4+ T cells from blood. CDR3 sequence (DNA): TGTGCCAGCAGCTTAACAGAGGATACGCAGTATTTT. Translation gives CASSLTEDTQYF.